This T cell receptor (beta chain) was identified during a study of shared clonotypes between healthy human individuals. General study points: Memory subsets had estimated richness that was generally smaller than that of naive subsets. Specimens sampled were limited to blood, with tissue repertoires likely differing.

Clones were read by immunoSEQ multiplex PCR, and TCRdb kept only the in-frame ones, dropping some. The data show more than 850,000 clones, around three quarters seen once. Looked up from germline, CDR1 is SGDLS and CDR2 is YYNGEE. J was trimmed by 5 bases and V by 4 bases; bases with no gene match: 5. The CDR3 contains 13 residues. With regard to this clone: Its antigen is currently unknown.

The clonotype comes from a man between 18 and 29 years old in good health. Some clones in this sample may be carry-over from other donors' samples. Sequenced input: memory CD4+ T cells from PBMCs. Indicated subset: CD45RA-negative fraction. The chain couples TRBV9 to TRBJ1-1; TRBD1 agrees at 7 bases. CDR3 protein: CASSLTGVTEAFF. In DNA form, the CDR3 reads TGTGCCAGCAGCCTTACAGGGGTTACTGAAGCTTTCTTT. The full variable domain, with the rest looked up from reference TRBV9 and TRBJ1-1, is DSGVTQTPKHLITATGQRVTLRCSPRSGDLSVYWYQQSLDQGLQFLIQYYNGEERAKGNILERFSAQQFPDLHSELNLSSLELGDSALYFCASSLTGVTEAFFGQGTRLTVV.